Listed below are T cell receptor beta chains from one sample, sequenced in a study of radiation and T cells in renal cell carcinoma. Using immunoSEQ multiplex PCR, the repertoire was profiled, and TCRdb retains in-frame clones only, with some absent. The repertoire holds tens of thousands of clones, with just under 85% as singletons. This specimen was blood, taken from a patient whose treatment included radiotherapy and nephrectomy. These receptors all stem from a man aged 45 to 65 with renal cell carcinoma. Both conserved end residues are part of each CDR3.

V	J	CDR3
TRBV6-6	TRBJ1-2	CASRRDRGDYGYTF
TRBV5-1	TRBJ1-1	CASSEGEDTEAFF
TRBV28	TRBJ1-1	CASSPGQLNTEAFF
TRBV7-9	TRBJ2-7	CASSSPGTAPYEQYF
TRBV9	TRBJ2-2	CASSVAGGAPNTGELFF
TRBV7-9	TRBJ2-1	CASSSQSSYNEQFF
TRBV7-9	TRBJ1-2	CASSLLGGYTF
TRBV4-3	TRBJ2-1	CASSQGQGNEQFF
TRBV2	TRBJ1-3	CASKYSGNTIYF
TRBV13	TRBJ1-1	CASSHSDRPNTEAFF
TRBV7-8	TRBJ2-5	CASSLNGLAGLQETQYF
TRBV5-1	TRBJ1-1	CASSARQGNTEAFF
TRBV7-2	TRBJ2-2	CASRRAGQGFTGELFF
TRBV19	TRBJ2-3	CASTPGRLPAHKSTDTQYF
TRBV27	TRBJ2-1	CASSSRGYNEQFF
TRBV27	TRBJ2-7	CASSSEGTGRNYEQYF
TRBV6-1	TRBJ1-6	CASSELDRVGSPLHF
TRBV7-2	TRBJ2-5	CASSLYSGGAPGETQYF
TRBV28	TRBJ1-2	CASRPTGYGYTF
TRBV5-1	TRBJ1-2	CASSLGQGDLGYTF
TRBV11-2	TRBJ1-6	CASSLDSGFNSPLHF
TRBV6-5	TRBJ1-3	CASSYSVGGGNTIYF
TRBV5-1	TRBJ1-1	CASSFTSGSSNTEAFF
TRBV9	TRBJ2-3	CASSVGTASGTDTQYF
TRBV7-9	TRBJ2-1	CASSLESSKSSYNEQFF
TRBV2	TRBJ2-7	CASSEIGLTYEQYF
TRBV5-5	TRBJ1-6	CASSLEGMTPLHF
TRBV14	TRBJ2-7	CASSPGTAFEQYF
TRBV7-8	TRBJ2-7	CASSSGTGAYEQYF
TRBV10-1	TRBJ2-2	CASSDGGGSTGELFF
TRBV18	TRBJ1-1	CASSPIARAEAFF
TRBV7-2	TRBJ2-3	CASSLVLRGDTQYF
TRBV7-8	TRBJ2-2	CASTQAGARAGELFF
TRBV7-3	TRBJ2-7	CASSSDHYEQYF
TRBV29-1	TRBJ2-3	CSVGAGGTDTQYF
TRBV28	TRBJ2-5	CASSFVGTAQETQYF
TRBV5-1	TRBJ2-7	CASSFRGASSYEQYF
TRBV11-2	TRBJ2-7	CASSLSDGSYEQYF
TRBV5-1	TRBJ1-1	CASSFAGNEAFF
TRBV11-2	TRBJ2-7	CASSAAVSYEQYF